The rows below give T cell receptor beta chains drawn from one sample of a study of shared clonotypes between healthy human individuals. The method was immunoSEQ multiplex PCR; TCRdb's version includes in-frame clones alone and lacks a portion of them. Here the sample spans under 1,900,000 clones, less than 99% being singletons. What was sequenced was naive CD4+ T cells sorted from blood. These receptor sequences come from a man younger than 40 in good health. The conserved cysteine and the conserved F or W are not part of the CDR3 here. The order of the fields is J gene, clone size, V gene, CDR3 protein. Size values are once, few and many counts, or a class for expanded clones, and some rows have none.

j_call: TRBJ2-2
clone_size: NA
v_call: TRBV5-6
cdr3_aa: ASSLRTSGRGTGELF

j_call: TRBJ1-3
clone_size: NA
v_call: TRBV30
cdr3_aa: AWSEVRGSGNTIY

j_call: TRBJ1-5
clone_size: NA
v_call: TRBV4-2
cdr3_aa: ASSQRTGGGQPQH

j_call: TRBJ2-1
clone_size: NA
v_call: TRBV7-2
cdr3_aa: ASSYLAGAVNEQF

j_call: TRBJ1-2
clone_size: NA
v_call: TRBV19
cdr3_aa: ASSPRQGQGAYGYT

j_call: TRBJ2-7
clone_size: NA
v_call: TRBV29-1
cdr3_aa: SVHGTSGSGYEQY

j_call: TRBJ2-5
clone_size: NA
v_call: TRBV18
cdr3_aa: ASSLERGASKETQY

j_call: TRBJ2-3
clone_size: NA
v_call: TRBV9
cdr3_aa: ASSVVPKEGSTQY

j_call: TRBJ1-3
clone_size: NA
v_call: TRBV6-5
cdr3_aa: ASSYLGDSGNTIY

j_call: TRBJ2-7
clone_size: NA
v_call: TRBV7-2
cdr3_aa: ASSLGRTRGYEQY

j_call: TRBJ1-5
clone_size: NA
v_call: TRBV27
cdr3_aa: ASSLSQISNQPQH

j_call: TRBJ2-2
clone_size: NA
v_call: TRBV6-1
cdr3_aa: ASILEGRTGELF

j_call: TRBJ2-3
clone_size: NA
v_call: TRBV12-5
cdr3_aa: ASGRPGTDTQY

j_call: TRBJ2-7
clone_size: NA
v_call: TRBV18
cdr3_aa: ASSPGLVVEQY

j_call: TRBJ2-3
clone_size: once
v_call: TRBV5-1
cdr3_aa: ASSSGLAGGPAVDTQY

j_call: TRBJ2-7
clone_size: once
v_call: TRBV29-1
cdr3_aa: SVYLRTPSGEQY

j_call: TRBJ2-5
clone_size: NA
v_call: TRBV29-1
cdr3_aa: SVAGGTQETQY

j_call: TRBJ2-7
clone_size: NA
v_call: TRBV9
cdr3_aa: ASSVAVGSSYEQY

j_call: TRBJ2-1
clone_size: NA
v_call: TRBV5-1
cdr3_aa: ASSLGLGLINNEQF

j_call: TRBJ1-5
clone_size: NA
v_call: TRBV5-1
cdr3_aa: ASSLEPGKGQPQH

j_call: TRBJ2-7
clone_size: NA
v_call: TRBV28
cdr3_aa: ASSFRGPRYEQY

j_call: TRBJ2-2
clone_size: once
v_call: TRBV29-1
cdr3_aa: SGAGQNTGELF

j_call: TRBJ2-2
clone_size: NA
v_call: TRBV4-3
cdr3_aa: ASSPGTGRTRTGELF

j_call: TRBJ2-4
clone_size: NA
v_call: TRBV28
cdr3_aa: ASSKWTGERNIQY

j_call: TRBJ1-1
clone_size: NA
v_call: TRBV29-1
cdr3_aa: SVCPTGAEAF

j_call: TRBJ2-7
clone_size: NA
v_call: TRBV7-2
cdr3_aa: ASSPQTGWAYEQY

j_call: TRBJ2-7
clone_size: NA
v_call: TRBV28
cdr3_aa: ASSPGLAGQY

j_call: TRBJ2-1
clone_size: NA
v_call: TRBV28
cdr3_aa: ASSFPARLAGAYNEQF

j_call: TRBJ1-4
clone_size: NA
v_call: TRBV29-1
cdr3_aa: SVEFRGTYSAGLF

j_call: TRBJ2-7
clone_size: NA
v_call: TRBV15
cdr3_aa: ATSATTRDRVHYEQY

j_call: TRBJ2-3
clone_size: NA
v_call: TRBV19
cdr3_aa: ASSAQGINTDTQY

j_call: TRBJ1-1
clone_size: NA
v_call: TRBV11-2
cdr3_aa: ASSRQTGALNTEAF

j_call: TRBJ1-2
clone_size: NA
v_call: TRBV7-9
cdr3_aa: ASSLPPRANYGYT

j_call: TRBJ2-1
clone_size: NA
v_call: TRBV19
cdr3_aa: ASGTSGDEQF

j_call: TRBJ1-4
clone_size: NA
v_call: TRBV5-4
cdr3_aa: ASSRGLNEKLF

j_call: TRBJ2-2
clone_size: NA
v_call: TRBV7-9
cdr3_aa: ASRRPSGSTGELF

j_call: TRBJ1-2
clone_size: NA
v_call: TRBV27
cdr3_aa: ASRLTGLYGYT

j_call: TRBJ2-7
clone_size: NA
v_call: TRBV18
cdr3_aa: ASSPRTSGTYEQY

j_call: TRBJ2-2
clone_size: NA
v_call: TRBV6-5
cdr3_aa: ASSPGTPPTGELF

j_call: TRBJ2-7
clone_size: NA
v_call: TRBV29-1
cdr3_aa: SVASLYEQY

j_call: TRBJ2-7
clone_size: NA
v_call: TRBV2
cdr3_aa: ASSAGVTSEQY

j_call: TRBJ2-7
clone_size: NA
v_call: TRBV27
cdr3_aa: ASKITGTASYEQY

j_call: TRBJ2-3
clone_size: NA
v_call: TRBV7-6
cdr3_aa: ASSLGSSHTDTQY

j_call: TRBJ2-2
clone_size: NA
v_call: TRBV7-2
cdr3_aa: ASSLGGQVNTGELF

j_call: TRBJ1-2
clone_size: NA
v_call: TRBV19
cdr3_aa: ASSKQGYGYT

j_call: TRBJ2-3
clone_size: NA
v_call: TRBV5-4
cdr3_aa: ASSLDSRTDTQY

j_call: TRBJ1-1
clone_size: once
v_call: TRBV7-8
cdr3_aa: ASSLEGNTEAF

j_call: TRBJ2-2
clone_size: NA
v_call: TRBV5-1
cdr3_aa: ASRLAMNTGELF

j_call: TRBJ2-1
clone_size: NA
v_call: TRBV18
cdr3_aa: ASSWDFYNEQF

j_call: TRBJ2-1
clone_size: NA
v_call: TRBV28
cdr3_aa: ASSFASGISYNEQF

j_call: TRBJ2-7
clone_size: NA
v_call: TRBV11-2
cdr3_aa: ASSLLTGREQY

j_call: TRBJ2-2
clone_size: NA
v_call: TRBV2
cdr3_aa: ASKETSSIGELF

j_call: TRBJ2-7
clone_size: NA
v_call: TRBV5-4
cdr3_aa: ASSSGGSYNSYEQY

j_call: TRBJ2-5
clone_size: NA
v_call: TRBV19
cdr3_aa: ASSSDRVPAETQY

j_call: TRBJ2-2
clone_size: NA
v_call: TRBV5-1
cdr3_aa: ASSIVSGMNTGELF

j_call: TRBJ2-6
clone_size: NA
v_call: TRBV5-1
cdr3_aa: ASSSQGAGANVLT

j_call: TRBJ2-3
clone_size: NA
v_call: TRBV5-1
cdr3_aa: ASSTGVLADTQY

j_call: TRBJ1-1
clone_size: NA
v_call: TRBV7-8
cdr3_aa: ASSLGVGTEAF